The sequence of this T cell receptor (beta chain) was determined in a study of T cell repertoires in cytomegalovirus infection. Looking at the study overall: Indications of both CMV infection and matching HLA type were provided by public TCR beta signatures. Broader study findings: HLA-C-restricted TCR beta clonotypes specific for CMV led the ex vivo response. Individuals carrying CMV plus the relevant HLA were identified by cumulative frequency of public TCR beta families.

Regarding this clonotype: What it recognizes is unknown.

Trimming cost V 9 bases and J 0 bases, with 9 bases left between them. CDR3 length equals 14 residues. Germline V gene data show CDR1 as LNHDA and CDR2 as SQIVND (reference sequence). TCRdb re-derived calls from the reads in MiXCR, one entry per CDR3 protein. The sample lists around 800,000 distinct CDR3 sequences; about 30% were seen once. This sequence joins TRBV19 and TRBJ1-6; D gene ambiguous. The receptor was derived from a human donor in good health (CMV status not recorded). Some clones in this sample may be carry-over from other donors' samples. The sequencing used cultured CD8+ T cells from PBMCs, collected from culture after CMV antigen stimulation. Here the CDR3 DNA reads TGTGCCAGCAGATCTAACTCCTATAATTCACCCCTCCACTTT. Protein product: CASRSNSYNSPLHF.